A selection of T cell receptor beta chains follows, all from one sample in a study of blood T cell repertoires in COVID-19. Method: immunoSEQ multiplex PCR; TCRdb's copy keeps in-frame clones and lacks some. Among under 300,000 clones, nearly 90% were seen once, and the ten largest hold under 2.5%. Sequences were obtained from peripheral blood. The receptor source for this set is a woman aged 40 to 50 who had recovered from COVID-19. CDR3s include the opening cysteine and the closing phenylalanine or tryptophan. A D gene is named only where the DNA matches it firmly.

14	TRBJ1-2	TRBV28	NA	CASSLQGRDRGYTF	TGTGCCAGCAGTTTGCAGGGGAGGGATAGAGGCTACACCTTC
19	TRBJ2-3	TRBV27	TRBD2	CASSFRLAGGRREPDTQYF	TGTGCCAGCAGTTTTCGGCTAGCGGGAGGCCGGAGGGAACCAGATACGCAGTATTTT
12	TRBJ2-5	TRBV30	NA	CAWSRLQETQYF	TGTGCCTGGAGTAGACTGCAAGAGACCCAGTACTTC
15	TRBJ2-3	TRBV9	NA	CASSVEEGWADTQYF	TGTGCCAGCAGCGTAGAGGAGGGGTGGGCAGATACGCAGTATTTT
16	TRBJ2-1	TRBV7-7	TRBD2	CALKPKEGGVPNEQFF	TGTGCCCTCAAACCCAAGGAGGGAGGGGTCCCCAATGAGCAGTTCTTC
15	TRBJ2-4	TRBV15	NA	CATSAFRSAGNIQYF	TGTGCCACCAGCGCCTTCAGGTCGGCAGGAAACATTCAGTACTTC
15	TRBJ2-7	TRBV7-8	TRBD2	CASSFGPSGIYEQYF	TGTGCCAGCAGCTTTGGGCCTAGCGGGATCTACGAGCAGTACTTC
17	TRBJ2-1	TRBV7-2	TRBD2	CASVERDLALSYNEQFF	TGTGCCAGCGTCGAGCGGGATCTGGCCCTTTCCTACAATGAGCAGTTCTTC
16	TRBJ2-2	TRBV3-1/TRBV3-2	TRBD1	CASSQAGGVKTGELFF	TGTGCCAGCAGCCAAGCAGGGGGCGTAAAGACCGGGGAGCTGTTTTTT
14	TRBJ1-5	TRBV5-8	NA	CASSLVRVGQPQHF	TGTGCCAGCAGCTTGGTCAGGGTCGGGCAGCCCCAGCATTTT
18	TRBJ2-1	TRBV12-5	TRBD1	CASGLDLSGTGAYNEQFF	TGTGCTAGTGGTTTGGATCTTTCCGGGACAGGGGCCTACAATGAGCAGTTCTTC
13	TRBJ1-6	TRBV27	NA	CASSFRGSSPLHF	TGTGCCAGCAGTTTTAGGGGGAGTTCACCCCTCCACTTT